This entry features one TCR beta chain sequence. Germline V gene data show CDR1 as LNHNV and CDR2 as YYDKDF (reference sequence). This CDR3 spans 15 amino acids. Trimming took 0 bases from V and 0 from J, leaving 7 bases between them. The record originates from a study of blood T cells in healthy people across ages. Together with a sample-barcoded 5' primer, a J-beta primer mix was included in a second PCR lasting roughly 7 to 11 cycles. Researchers report that a template-switch adaptor with 12 random nucleotides tagged each cDNA molecule. A single record per CDR3 protein comes from TCRdb applying MiXCR to the 5' RACE reads. The sample yields 650,000 to 1,000,000 distinct CDR3 sequences, roughly 40% seen once.

The sequenced sample consisted of blood. The chain couples TRBV15 to TRBJ2-3; the D is unclear. The clonotype originates from a man aged 18 to 30 in good health. CDR3 protein: CATSRDSYSTDTQYF. The CDR3 DNA sequence: TGTGCCACCAGCAGAGACTCCTATAGCACAGATACGCAGTATTTT.